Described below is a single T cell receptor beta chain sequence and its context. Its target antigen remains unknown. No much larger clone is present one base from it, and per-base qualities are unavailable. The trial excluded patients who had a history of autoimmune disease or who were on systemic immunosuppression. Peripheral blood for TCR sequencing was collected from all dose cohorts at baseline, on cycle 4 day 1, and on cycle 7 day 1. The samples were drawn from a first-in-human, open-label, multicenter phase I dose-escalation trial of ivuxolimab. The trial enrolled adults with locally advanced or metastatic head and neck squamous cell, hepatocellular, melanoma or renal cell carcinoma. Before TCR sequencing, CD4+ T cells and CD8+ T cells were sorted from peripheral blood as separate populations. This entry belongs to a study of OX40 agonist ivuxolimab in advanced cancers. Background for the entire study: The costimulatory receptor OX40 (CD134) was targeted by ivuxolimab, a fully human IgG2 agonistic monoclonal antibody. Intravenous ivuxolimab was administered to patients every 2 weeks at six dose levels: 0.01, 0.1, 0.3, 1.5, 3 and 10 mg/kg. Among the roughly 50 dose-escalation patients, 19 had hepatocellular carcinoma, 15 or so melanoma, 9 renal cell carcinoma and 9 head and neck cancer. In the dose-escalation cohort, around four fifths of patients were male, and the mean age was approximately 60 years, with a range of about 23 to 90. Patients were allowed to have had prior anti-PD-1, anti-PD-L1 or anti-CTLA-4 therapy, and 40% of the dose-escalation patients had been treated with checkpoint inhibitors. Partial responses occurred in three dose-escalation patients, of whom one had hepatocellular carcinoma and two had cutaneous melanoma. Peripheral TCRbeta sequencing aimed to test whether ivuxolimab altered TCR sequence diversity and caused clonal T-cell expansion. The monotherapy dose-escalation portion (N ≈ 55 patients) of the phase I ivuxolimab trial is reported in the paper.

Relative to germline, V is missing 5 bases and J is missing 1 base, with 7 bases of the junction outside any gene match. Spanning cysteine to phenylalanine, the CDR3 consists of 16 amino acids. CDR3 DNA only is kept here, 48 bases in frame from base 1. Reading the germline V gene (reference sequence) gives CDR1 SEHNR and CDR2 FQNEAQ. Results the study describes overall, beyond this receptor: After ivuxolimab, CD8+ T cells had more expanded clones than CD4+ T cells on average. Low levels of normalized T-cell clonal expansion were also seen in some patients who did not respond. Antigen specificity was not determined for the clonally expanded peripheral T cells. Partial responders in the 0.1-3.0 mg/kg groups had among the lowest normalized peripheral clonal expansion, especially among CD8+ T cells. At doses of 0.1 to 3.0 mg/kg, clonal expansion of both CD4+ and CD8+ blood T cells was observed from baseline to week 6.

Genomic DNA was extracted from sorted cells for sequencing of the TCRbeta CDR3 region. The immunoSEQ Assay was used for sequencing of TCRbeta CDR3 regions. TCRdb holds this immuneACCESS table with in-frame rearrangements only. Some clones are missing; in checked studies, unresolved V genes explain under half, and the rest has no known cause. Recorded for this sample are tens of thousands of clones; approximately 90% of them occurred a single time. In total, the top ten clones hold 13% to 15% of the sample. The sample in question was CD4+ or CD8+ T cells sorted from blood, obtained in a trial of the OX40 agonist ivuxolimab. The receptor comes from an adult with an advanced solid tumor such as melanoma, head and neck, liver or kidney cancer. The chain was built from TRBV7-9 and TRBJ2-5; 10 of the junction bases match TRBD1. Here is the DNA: TGTGCCAGCAGCCCTACGGGACAGGGGTTCCAAGAGACCCAGTACTTC. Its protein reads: CASSPTGQGFQETQYF.